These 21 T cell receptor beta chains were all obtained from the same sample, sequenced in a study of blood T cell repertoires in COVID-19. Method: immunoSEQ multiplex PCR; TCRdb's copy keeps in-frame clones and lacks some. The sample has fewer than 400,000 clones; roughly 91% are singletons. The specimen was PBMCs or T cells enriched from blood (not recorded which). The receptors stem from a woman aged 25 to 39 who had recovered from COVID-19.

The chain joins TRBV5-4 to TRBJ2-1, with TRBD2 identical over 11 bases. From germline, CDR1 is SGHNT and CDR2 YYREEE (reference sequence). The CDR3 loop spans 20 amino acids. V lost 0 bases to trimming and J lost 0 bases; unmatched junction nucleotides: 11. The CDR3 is CASSLEGTSGLSSSYNEQFF. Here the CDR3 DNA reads TGTGCCAGCAGCTTGGAGGGGACTAGCGGCCTATCTAGCTCCTACAATGAGCAGTTCTTC.

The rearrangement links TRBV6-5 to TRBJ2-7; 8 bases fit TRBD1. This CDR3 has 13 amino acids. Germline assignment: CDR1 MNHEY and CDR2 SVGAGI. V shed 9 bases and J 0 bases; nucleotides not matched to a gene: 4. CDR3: CASRTGSSYEQYF. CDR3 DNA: TGTGCCAGTAGGACAGGGAGCTCCTACGAGCAGTACTTC.

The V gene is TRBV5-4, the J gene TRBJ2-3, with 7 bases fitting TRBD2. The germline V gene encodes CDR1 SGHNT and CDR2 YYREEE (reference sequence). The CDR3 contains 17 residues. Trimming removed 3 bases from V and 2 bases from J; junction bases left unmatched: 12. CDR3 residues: CASSSGGLAVPTDTQYF. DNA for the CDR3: TGTGCCAGCAGCTCGGGGGGTCTAGCGGTCCCCACAGATACGCAGTATTTT. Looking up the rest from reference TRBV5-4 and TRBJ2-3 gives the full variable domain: ETGVTQSPTHLIKTRGQQVTLRCSSQSGHNTVSWYQQALGQGPQFIFQYYREEENGRGNFPPRFSGLQFPNYSSELNVNALELDDSALYLCASSSGGLAVPTDTQYFGPGTRLTVL.

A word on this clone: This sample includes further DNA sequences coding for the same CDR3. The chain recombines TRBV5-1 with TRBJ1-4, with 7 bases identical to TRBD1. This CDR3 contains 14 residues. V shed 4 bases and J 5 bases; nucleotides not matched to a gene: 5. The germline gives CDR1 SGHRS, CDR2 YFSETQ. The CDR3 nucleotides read TGCGCCAGCAGCCCGGGACAGAGAAATGAAAAACTGTTTTTT. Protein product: CASSPGQRNEKLFF.

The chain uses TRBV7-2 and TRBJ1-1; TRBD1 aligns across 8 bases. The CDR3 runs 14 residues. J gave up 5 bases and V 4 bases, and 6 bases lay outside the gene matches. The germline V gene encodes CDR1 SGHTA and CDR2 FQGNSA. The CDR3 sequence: CASSYRGVGTEAFF. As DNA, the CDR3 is TGTGCCAGCAGCTACAGGGGGGTCGGGACTGAAGCTTTCTTT.

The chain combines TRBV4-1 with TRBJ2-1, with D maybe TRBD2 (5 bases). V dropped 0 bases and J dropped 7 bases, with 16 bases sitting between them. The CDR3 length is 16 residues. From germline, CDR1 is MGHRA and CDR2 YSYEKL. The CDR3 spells CASSQDPSGRLNEQFF. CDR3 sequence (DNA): TGCGCCAGCAGCCAAGACCCCAGCGGCAGACTTAATGAGCAGTTCTTC.

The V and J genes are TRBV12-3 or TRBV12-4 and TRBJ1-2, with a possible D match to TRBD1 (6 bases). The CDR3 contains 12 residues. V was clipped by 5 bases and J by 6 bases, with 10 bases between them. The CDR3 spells CASSPGGDGYTF. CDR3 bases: TGTGCCAGCAGTCCGGGGGGCGATGGCTACACCTTC.

The CDR3 nucleotides read TGTGCCAGCTCACCCCCGGGACAGGGCTTAACGAACATTCAGTACTTC. It translates to CASSPPGQGLTNIQYF. The chain has TRBV18 and TRBJ2-4; 9 bases map to TRBD1. Per the germline V gene, CDR1 is KGHSH and CDR2 is LQKENI. The CDR3 has 16 residues. The V gene end was trimmed by 3 bases and the J gene end by 7 bases; junction bases not matched to a gene: 10.

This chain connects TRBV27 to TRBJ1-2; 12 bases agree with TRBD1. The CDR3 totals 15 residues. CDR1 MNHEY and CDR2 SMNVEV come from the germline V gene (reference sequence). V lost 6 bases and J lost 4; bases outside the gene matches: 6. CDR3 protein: CASSTGTGGLYGYTF. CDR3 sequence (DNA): TGTGCCAGCAGCACCGGGACAGGGGGCCTCTATGGCTACACCTTC.

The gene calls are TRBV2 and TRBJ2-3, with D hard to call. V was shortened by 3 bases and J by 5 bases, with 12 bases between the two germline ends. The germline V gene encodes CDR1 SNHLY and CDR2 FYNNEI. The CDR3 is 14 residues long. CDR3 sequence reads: CASSDLEPQDTQYF. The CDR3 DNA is TGTGCCAGCAGTGACTTGGAGCCCCAAGATACGCAGTATTTT.

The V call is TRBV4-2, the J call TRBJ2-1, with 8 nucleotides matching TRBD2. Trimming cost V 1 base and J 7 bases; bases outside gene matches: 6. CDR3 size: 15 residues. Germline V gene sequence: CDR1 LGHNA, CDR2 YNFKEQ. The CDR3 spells CASSQVSSGQNEQFF. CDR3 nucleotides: TGTGCCAGCAGCCAAGTTTCTAGCGGGCAAAATGAGCAGTTCTTC.

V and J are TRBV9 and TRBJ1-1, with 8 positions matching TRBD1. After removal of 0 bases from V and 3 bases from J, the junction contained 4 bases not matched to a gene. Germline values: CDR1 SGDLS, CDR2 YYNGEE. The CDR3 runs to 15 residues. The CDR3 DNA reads TGTGCCAGCAGCGTAGATCAGGGGGCCGACACTGAAGCTTTCTTT. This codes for CASSVDQGADTEAFF.

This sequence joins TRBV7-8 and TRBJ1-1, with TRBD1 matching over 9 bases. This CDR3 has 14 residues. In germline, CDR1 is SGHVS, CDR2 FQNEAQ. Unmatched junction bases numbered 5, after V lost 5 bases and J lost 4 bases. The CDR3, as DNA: TGTGCCAGCAGCGAACAGGGGGCGGTCACTGAAGCTTTCTTT. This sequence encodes CASSEQGAVTEAFF.

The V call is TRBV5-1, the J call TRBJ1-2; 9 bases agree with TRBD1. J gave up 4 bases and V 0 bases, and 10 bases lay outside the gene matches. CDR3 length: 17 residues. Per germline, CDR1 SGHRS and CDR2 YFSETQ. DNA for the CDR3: TGCGCCAGCAGCTTGGGGGACAGGGACACCCGGAGCTATGGCTACACCTTC. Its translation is CASSLGDRDTRSYGYTF.

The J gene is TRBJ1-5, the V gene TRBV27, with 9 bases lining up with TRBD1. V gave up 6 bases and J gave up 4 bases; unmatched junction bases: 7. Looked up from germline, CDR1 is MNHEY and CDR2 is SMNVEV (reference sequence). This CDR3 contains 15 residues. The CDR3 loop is CASRPGGQGNQPQHF. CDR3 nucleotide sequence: TGTGCCAGCAGACCTGGGGGACAGGGTAATCAGCCCCAGCATTTT.

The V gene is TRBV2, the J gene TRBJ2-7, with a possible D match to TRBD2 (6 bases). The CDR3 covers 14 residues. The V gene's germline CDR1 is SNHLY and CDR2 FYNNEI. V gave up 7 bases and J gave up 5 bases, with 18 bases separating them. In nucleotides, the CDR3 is TGTGCCAGCAAGAGAGAAGGAGGGTCCCACGAGCAGTACTTC. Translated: CASKREGGSHEQYF.

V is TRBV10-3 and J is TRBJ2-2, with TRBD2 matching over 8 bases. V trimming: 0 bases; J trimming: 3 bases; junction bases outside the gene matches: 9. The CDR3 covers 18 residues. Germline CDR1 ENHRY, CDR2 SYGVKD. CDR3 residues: CAISESYSGGADTGELFF. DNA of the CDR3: TGTGCCATCAGTGAGTCGTATTCCGGGGGGGCAGACACCGGGGAGCTGTTTTTT.

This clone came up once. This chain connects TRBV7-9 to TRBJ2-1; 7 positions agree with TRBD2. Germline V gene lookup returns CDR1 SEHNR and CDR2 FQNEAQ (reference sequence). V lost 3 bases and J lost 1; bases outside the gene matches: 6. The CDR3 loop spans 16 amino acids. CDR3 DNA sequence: TGTGCCAGCAGCTTTCCCAGCGGGACTTCCTACAATGAGCAGTTCTTC. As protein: CASSFPSGTSYNEQFF.

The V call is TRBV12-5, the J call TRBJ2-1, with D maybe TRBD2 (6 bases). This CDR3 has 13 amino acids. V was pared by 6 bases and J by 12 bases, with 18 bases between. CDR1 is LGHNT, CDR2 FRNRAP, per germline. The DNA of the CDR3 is TGTGCTAGTGGGCTTTCGGAGGGCCTGGGGCAGTTCTTC. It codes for CASGLSEGLGQFF.

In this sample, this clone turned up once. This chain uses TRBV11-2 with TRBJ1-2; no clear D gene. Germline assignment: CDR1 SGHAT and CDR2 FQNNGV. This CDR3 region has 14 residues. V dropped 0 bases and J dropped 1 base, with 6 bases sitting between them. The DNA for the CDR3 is TGTGCCAGCAGCTTAGACTTCCGTAACTATGGCTACACCTTC. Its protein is CASSLDFRNYGYTF.

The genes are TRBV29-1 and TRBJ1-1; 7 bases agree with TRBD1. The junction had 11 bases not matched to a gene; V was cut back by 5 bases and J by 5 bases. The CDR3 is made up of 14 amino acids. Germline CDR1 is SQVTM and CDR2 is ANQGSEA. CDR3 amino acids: CSVSFRGAETEAFF. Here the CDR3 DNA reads TGCAGCGTTAGCTTCAGGGGGGCGGAAACTGAAGCTTTCTTT.